What follows describes a single TCR beta chain. Its antigen remains unknown. A junction boundary mismatches the germline segment, possibly from a read error. These data originate in a study of blood T cells in healthy people across ages. Study-level findings and limits: Naive T cell percentage and TCR beta diversity correlated strongly.

The CDR3 length is 15 residues. Per the germline V gene, CDR1 is LGHDT and CDR2 is YNNKEL (reference sequence). It was with a sample-barcoded 5' primer and a J-beta primer mix that a second PCR of about 6 to 12 cycles was run. One entry per CDR3 protein results from TCRdb running MiXCR on the 5' RACE reads. The sample lists 750,000 to 950,000 distinct CDR3 sequences, about a quarter occurring once. These same data were also listed under a study on T cells of mothers and their children. As reported in that work: Reads recorded for TCR beta CDR3 numbered over 9.5 million per mother and around 3 million per child.

This chain links TRBV3-1 with TRBJ2-5; TRBD2 agrees at 8 bases. The clonotype was recovered from a boy aged 5-17 years in good health. Sequencing was done on a sample of blood. The CDR3 reads CASSQDLELAEIQYF. As DNA, the CDR3 is TGTGCCAGCAGCCAAGATTTAGAACTAGCGGAGATCCAGTACTTC.